These T cell receptor beta chains were read from a single sample in a study of blood T cell repertoires in COVID-19. Some clones are missing from TCRdb's copy, which holds only in-frame ones; the method was immunoSEQ multiplex PCR. The sample holds 250,000 to 350,000 clones, 80% to 90% seen once. The sample comprised peripheral blood. These receptors all come from a woman aged 45 to 65 with COVID-19, enrolled during active disease. CDR3s include the opening cysteine and the closing phenylalanine or tryptophan. The D gene is left open where the match is weak. Size is omitted from some rows. Given values are once, few, many or a class for expanded clones.

CDR3 DNA: TGTGCCAGAAGCTTAGCGCGTTCTAGCGGGAAGGAGGCCGATGAGCAGTTCTTC; CDR3 protein: CARSLARSSGKEADEQFF; V gene: TRBV7-5; clone size: .; J gene: TRBJ2-1; D gene: .
CDR3 DNA: TGTGCCAGCTCACAGGGACTAGCGGCCAATATTGCCTACGAGCAGTACTTC; CDR3 protein: CASSQGLAANIAYEQYF; V gene: TRBV13; clone size: .; J gene: TRBJ2-7; D gene: TRBD2
CDR3 DNA: TGCAGCGTAAAGTTGACAGGGACCTCCTACGAGCAGTACTTC; CDR3 protein: CSVKLTGTSYEQYF; V gene: TRBV29-1; clone size: .; J gene: TRBJ2-7; D gene: TRBD1
CDR3 DNA: TGTGCCACCAGTGATTTGGGACAGGGAGGCGGAGATACGCAGTATTTT; CDR3 protein: CATSDLGQGGGDTQYF; V gene: TRBV24-1; clone size: .; J gene: TRBJ2-3; D gene: TRBD1
CDR3 DNA: TGTGCCAGCAGCCGTACAGGGGGGGGCTCCTATAATTCACCCCTCCACTTT; CDR3 protein: CASSRTGGGSYNSPLHF; V gene: TRBV5-4; clone size: .; J gene: TRBJ1-6; D gene: TRBD1
CDR3 DNA: TGTGCCAGCAGCGTAGGGAGCGGAAGGGGGTACGAGCAGTACTTC; CDR3 protein: CASSVGSGRGYEQYF; V gene: TRBV9; clone size: .; J gene: TRBJ2-7; D gene: .
CDR3 DNA: TGTGCCAGCTCACCATCCACTAGCGGGATGGAGACCCAGTACTTC; CDR3 protein: CASSPSTSGMETQYF; V gene: TRBV18; clone size: .; J gene: TRBJ2-5; D gene: TRBD2
CDR3 DNA: TGTGCCAGCAGTGGCGGACAGGGGAGGATTGGGGGAGAGACCCAGTACTTC; CDR3 protein: CASSGGQGRIGGETQYF; V gene: TRBV27; clone size: .; J gene: TRBJ2-5; D gene: TRBD1
CDR3 DNA: TGTGCCACCAGTGGACCGCAACTAGGCCTTAGCCCAGATACGCAGTATTTT; CDR3 protein: CATSGPQLGLSPDTQYF; V gene: TRBV24-1; clone size: .; J gene: TRBJ2-3; D gene: .
CDR3 DNA: TGTGCCAGCAGCCAAGACCACAGGGGTGGCAATCAGCCCCAGCATTTT; CDR3 protein: CASSQDHRGGNQPQHF; V gene: TRBV3-1/TRBV3-2; clone size: .; J gene: TRBJ1-5; D gene: TRBD1
CDR3 DNA: TGTGCCAGCAGCATATCGACAGGGGGGTACGAGCAGTACTTC; CDR3 protein: CASSISTGGYEQYF; V gene: TRBV11-2; clone size: .; J gene: TRBJ2-7; D gene: TRBD1
CDR3 DNA: TGTGCCAGCAGCCGAAACAGGGAGACGATTAACTATGGCTACACCTTC; CDR3 protein: CASSRNRETINYGYTF; V gene: TRBV27; clone size: .; J gene: TRBJ1-2; D gene: .
CDR3 DNA: TGTGCCAGCAGTCTCCAGGGTATCAGCTCCTACGAGCAGTACTTC; CDR3 protein: CASSLQGISSYEQYF; V gene: TRBV6-2/TRBV6-3; clone size: .; J gene: TRBJ2-7; D gene: .
CDR3 DNA: TGTGCCTGGAACAGGGGGTTGGGGAACAACGAAAAACTGTTTTTT; CDR3 protein: CAWNRGLGNNEKLFF; V gene: TRBV30; clone size: .; J gene: TRBJ1-4; D gene: TRBD1
CDR3 DNA: TGTGCCAGCACCAGGGTGGAAAACGAGCAGTACTTC; CDR3 protein: CASTRVENEQYF; V gene: TRBV11-3; clone size: .; J gene: TRBJ2-7; D gene: .
CDR3 DNA: TGTGCCAGCAGCGTAGACCCAGACTATGGCTACACCTTC; CDR3 protein: CASSVDPDYGYTF; V gene: TRBV9; clone size: .; J gene: TRBJ1-2; D gene: .
CDR3 DNA: TGTGCCTGGAGGGCGAGGGCAGATGAAGCTTTCTTT; CDR3 protein: CAWRARADEAFF; V gene: TRBV30; clone size: .; J gene: TRBJ1-1; D gene: .
CDR3 DNA: TGTGCCAGCAGCGGACCGGGACTACCCCTTAACGAGCAGTACTTC; CDR3 protein: CASSGPGLPLNEQYF; V gene: TRBV14; clone size: .; J gene: TRBJ2-7; D gene: TRBD2
CDR3 DNA: TGTGCCAGCAGCTTAGAAATTTCGCGCCTTGAAGCTTTCTTT; CDR3 protein: CASSLEISRLEAFF; V gene: TRBV7-2; clone size: .; J gene: TRBJ1-1; D gene: .
CDR3 DNA: TGTGCCAGCAGCTCCCCCCGTGACACCGTCCCCCTCCACTTT; CDR3 protein: CASSSPRDTVPLHF; V gene: TRBV7-2; clone size: once; J gene: TRBJ1-6; D gene: .
CDR3 DNA: TGTGCCAGCAGCTTTCCGCCGGGGGAAGGTGGCTACACCTTC; CDR3 protein: CASSFPPGEGGYTF; V gene: TRBV6-2/TRBV6-3; clone size: .; J gene: TRBJ1-2; D gene: .
CDR3 DNA: TGCGCCAGCAGTGAGGACAGCTCCTATAATTCACCCCTCCACTTT; CDR3 protein: CASSEDSSYNSPLHF; V gene: TRBV10-1; clone size: .; J gene: TRBJ1-6; D gene: .
CDR3 DNA: TGTGCCAGTGGGGACACACTGAACTATGGCTACACCTTC; CDR3 protein: CASGDTLNYGYTF; V gene: TRBV5-5; clone size: .; J gene: TRBJ1-2; D gene: .
CDR3 DNA: TGTGCCAGCAGCTCAGGGGGACCGCTATCTGAAGCTTTCTTT; CDR3 protein: CASSSGGPLSEAFF; V gene: TRBV7-2; clone size: .; J gene: TRBJ1-1; D gene: TRBD1
CDR3 DNA: TGTGCCAGCAGCGTAGTGGGACAGGCGAACACTGAAGCTTTCTTT; CDR3 protein: CASSVVGQANTEAFF; V gene: TRBV9; clone size: .; J gene: TRBJ1-1; D gene: TRBD1
CDR3 DNA: TGTGCCAGCAGTAGCGGGGGAACCGAGCAGTACTTC; CDR3 protein: CASSSGGTEQYF; V gene: TRBV12-3/TRBV12-4; clone size: few; J gene: TRBJ2-7; D gene: TRBD2
CDR3 DNA: TGTGCCAGTAGTGTCAAGACTAGCGGGAGGTCCGTATACAATGAGCAGTTCTTC; CDR3 protein: CASSVKTSGRSVYNEQFF; V gene: TRBV19; clone size: .; J gene: TRBJ2-1; D gene: TRBD2
CDR3 DNA: TGTGCCAGCAGTCCCAACACCTATGGCTACACCTTC; CDR3 protein: CASSPNTYGYTF; V gene: TRBV6-5; clone size: .; J gene: TRBJ1-2; D gene: .
CDR3 DNA: TGTGCCAGCAGCCATTCCCCGGGGGCGAACACCGGGGAGCTGTTTTTT; CDR3 protein: CASSHSPGANTGELFF; V gene: TRBV7-9; clone size: .; J gene: TRBJ2-2; D gene: .
CDR3 DNA: TGTGCCACCAGTGAACAGGGTCATGGCTACACCTTC; CDR3 protein: CATSEQGHGYTF; V gene: TRBV24-1; clone size: .; J gene: TRBJ1-2; D gene: .